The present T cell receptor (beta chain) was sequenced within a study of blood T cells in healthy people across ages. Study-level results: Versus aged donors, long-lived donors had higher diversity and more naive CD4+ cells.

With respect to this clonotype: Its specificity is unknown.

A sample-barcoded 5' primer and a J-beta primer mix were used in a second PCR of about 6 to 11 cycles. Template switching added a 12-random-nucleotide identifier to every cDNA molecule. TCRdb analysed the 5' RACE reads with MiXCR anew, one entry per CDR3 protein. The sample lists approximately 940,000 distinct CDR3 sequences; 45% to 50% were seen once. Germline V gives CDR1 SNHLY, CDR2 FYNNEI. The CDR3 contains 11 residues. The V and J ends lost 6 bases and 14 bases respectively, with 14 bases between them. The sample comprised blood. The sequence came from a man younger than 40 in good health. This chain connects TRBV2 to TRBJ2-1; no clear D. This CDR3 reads CASRGEAAEFF. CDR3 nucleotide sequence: TGTGCCAGCAGGGGCGAGGCCGCCGAGTTCTTC.